This TCR beta chain was found in a study of graft-versus-host responses after intestinal transplantation. On the study more broadly: Each of the recipients got a multivisceral, liver-intestinal, or isolated intestinal transplant. Anti-thymocyte globulin was used for induction in all recipients, who then took tacrolimus and steroids for roughly 3 years. Study-wide findings and caveats: Individuals carrying graft-donor T cell macrochimerism showed high graft-versus-host to host-versus-graft clonal ratios in allografts. Recipient marrow showed GvH clones, some seen first in ileum or blood.

This table comes from immunoSEQ multiplex PCR, and its TCRdb copy is limited to in-frame clones, with some not included. The table shows 95,000 to 110,000 clones, with roughly 90% occurring only once. The length of the CDR3 is 13 residues. Germline lookup yields CDR1 SGHNT and CDR2 YENEEA. V dropped 1 base and J dropped 4 bases, with 8 bases sitting between them. Points on this clone: Its antigen is undetermined.

Sample: unstimulated CD4+ T cells sorted from spleen or lymph node cells, taken before intestinal transplant. This receptor was obtained from a human donor who received an intestinal transplant. This sequence joins TRBV11-3 and TRBJ2-7; D gene unclear. CDR3 nucleotide sequence: TGTGCCAGCAGCTTAGCTGGGGTTTACGAGCAGTACTTC. It encodes CASSLAGVYEQYF.